This TCR beta chain was documented in a study of blood T cell repertoires in COVID-19. Study in general: Acute and convalescent COVID-19 specimens originated in the United States, Italy and Spain. The cDNA or gDNA used as material had been derived from T cells, B-cell-depleted T cells, or PBMCs.

Using immunoSEQ multiplex PCR, the repertoire was profiled, and TCRdb retains in-frame clones only, with some absent. The table lists a few hundred thousand clones, over 65% of them singletons. The receptor comes from a man in his fifties or sixties who had recovered from COVID-19. Sequenced: peripheral blood.

The CDR3 region is CASSNPGGLPDTQYF. The DNA for the CDR3 is TGCGCCAGCAGCAACCCGGGGGGGCTCCCAGATACGCAGTATTTT. The rearrangement joins TRBV5-1 to TRBJ2-3; 8 nucleotides align to TRBD2. V gave up 4 bases and J gave up 4 bases; unmatched junction bases: 8. The CDR3 runs 15 residues. Germline CDR1 and CDR2: SGHRS and YFSETQ.